This TCR beta chain comes out of a study of identical twins. Using its own MiXCR run on the 5' RACE reads, TCRdb lists one record per CDR3 protein. The sample includes about 690,000 distinct CDR3 sequences, 6.1% of them seen just once. This clonotype has only a few counts. The CDR3 sequence is 21 residues long. Germline CDR1 MNHEY, CDR2 SMNVEV (reference sequence). The V gene end was trimmed by 2 bases and the J gene end by 1 base; junction bases not matched to a gene: 12. This clonotype originated in a man between 18 and 29 years old in good health. This chain joins TRBV27 and TRBJ2-6, with 12 bases that match TRBD2. The sequencing input was naive T cells sorted from blood. CDR3 region: CASSLGTSSGRGPSGANVLTF. DNA for the CDR3: TGTGCCAGCAGTTTAGGGACCTCTAGCGGGAGGGGCCCTTCTGGGGCCAACGTCCTGACTTTC.